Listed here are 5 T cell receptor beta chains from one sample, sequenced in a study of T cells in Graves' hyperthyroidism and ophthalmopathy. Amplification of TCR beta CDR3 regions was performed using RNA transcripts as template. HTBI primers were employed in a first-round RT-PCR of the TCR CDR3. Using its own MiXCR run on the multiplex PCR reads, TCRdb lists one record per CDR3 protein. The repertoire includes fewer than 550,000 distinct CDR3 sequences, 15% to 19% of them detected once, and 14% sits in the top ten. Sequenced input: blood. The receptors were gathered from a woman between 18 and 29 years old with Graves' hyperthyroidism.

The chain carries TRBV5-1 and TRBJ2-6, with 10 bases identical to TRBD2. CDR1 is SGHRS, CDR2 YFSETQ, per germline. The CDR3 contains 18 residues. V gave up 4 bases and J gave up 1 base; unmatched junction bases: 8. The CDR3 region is CASSPRSGGGSGANVLTF. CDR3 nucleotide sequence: TGCGCCAGCAGCCCACGCAGCGGGGGGGGATCTGGGGCCAACGTCCTGACTTTC.

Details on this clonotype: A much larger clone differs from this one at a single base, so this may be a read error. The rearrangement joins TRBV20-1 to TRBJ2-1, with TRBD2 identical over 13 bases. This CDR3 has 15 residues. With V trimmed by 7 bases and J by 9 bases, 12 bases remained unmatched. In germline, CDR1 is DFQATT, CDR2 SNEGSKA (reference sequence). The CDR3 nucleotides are TGCAGTGATAGGCCGGGACTAGCGGGAATAGGTGAGCAGTTCTTC. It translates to CSDRPGLAGIGEQFF.

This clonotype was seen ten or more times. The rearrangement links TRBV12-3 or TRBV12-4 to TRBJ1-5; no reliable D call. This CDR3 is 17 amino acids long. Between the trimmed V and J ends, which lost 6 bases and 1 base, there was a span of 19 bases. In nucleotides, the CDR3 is TGTGCCAGCAGCCTACAGAGTTCCGATCCCAGCAATCAGCCCCAGCATTTT. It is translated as CASSLQSSDPSNQPQHF.

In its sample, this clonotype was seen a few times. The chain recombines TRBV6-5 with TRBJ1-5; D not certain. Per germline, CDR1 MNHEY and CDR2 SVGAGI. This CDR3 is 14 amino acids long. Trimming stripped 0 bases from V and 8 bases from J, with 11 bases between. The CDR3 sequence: CASSYSGRQKPQHF. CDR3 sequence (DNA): TGTGCCAGCAGTTACTCCGGGAGGCAGAAGCCCCAGCATTTT.

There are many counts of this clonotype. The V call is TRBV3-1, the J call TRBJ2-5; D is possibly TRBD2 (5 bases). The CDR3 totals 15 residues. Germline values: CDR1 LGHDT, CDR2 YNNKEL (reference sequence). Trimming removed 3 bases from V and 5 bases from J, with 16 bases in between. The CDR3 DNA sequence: TGTGCCAGCAGCCACACGGGAATTACAGAGGAGACCCAGTACTTC. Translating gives CASSHTGITEETQYF.